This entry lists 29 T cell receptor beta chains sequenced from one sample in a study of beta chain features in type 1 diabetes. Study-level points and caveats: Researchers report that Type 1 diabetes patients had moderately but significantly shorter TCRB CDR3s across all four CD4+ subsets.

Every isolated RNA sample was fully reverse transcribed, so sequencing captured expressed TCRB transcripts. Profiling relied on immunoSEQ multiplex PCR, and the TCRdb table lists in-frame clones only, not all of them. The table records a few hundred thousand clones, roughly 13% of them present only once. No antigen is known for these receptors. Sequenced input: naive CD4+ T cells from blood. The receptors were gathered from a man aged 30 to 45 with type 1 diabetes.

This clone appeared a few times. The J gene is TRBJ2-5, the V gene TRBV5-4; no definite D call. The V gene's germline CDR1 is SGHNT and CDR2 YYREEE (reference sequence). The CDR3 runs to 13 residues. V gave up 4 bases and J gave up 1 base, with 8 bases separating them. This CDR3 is CASSRRLQETQYF. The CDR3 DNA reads TGTGCCAGCAGCCGGCGGCTCCAAGAGACCCAGTACTTC.

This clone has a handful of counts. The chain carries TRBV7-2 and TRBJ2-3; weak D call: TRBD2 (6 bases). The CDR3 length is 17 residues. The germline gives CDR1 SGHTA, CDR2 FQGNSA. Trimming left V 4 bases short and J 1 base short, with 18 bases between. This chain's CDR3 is CASSSPVGRDGTDTQYF. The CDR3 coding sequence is TGTGCCAGCAGCTCCCCGGTAGGGCGGGACGGCACAGATACGCAGTATTTT.

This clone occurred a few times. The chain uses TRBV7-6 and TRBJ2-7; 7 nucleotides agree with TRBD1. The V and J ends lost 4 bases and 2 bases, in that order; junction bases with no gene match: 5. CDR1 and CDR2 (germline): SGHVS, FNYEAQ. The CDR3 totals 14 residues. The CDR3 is CASSSWGQTYEQYF. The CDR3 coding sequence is TGTGCCAGCAGCTCCTGGGGACAGACCTACGAGCAGTACTTC.

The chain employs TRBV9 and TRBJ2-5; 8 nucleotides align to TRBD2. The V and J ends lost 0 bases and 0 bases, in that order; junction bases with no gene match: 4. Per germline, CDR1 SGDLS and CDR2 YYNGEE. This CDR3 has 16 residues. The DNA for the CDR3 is TGTGCCAGCAGCGTAGCCGTGCGGGGGGACCAAGAGACCCAGTACTTC. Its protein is CASSVAVRGDQETQYF.

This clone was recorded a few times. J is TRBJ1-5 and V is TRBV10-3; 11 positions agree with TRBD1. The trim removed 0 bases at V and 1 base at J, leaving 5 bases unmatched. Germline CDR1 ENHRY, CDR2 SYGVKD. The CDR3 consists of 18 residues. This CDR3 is CAISESRTGGLSNQPQHF. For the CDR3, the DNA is TGTGCCATCAGTGAGTCGAGGACAGGGGGCTTGAGCAATCAGCCCCAGCATTTT.

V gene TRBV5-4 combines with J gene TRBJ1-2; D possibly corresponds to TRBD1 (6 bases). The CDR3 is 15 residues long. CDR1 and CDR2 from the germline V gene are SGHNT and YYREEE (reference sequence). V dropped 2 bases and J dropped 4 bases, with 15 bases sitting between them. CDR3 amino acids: CASSFAGDGGYGYTF. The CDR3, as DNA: TGTGCCAGCAGCTTTGCAGGGGATGGTGGCTATGGCTACACCTTC.

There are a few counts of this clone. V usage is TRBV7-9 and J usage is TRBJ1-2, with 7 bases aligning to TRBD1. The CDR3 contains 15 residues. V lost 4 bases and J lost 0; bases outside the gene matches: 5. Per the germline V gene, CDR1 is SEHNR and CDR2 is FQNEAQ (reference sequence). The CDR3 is CASSSTGPTNYGYTF. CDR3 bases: TGTGCCAGCAGCTCGACAGGGCCCACTAACTATGGCTACACCTTC. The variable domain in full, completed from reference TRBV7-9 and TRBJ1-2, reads DTGVSQNPRHKITKRGQNVTFRCDPISEHNRLYWYRQTLGQGPEFLTYFQNEAQLEKSRLLSDRFSAERPKGSFSTLEIQRTEQGDSAMYLCASSSTGPTNYGYTFGSGTRLTVV.

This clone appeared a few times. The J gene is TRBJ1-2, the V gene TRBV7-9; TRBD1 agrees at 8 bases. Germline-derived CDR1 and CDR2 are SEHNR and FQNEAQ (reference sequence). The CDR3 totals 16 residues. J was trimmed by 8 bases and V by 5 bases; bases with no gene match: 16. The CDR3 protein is CASSPPWTGQGKGYTF. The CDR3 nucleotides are TGTGCCAGCAGCCCACCTTGGACAGGGCAGGGAAAAGGCTACACCTTC.

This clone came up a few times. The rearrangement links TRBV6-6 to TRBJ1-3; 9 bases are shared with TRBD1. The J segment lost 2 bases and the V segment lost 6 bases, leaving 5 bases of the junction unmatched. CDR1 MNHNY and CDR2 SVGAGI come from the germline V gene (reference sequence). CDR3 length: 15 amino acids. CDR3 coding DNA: TGTGCCAGCAGGTTGACAGGGGGTACTGGAAACACCATATATTTT. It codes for CASRLTGGTGNTIYF.

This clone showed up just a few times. The CDR3 sequence: CASSRPASSYEQYF. CDR3 in DNA: TGTGCCAGCAGCAGACCCGCTAGCTCCTACGAGCAGTACTTC. The V and J genes are TRBV6-5 and TRBJ2-7; D gene uncertain. Per germline, CDR1 MNHEY and CDR2 SVGAGI. V lost 6 bases, J lost 0 bases, and 12 bases lay in between. The CDR3 runs to 14 residues.

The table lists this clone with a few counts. The CDR3 here is CASSEVGQGGGYEQYF. The CDR3 nucleotides are TGTGCCAGCAGTGAAGTGGGACAGGGAGGGGGCTACGAGCAGTACTTC. J is TRBJ2-7 and V is TRBV6-1, with TRBD1 identical over 9 bases. Germline CDR1 reads MNHNS; CDR2 reads SASEGT. The CDR3 spans 16 residues. The junction had 7 bases not matched to a gene; V was cut back by 1 base and J by 3 bases.

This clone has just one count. DNA for the CDR3: TGTGCCAGCAGATACGGACAGGGAACCTACGAGCAGTACTTC. Residues: CASRYGQGTYEQYF. The chain has TRBV27 and TRBJ2-7; 8 bases map to TRBD1. The ends lost 6 bases at V and 2 bases at J; junction bases unmatched: 6. Germline CDR1 MNHEY, CDR2 SMNVEV (reference sequence). The CDR3 runs 14 residues.

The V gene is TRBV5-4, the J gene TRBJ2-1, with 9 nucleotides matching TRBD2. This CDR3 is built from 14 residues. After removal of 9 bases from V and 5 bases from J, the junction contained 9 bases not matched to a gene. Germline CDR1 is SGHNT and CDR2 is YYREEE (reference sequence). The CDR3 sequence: CANGAGGMDNEQFF. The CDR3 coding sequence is TGTGCCAACGGAGCGGGGGGCATGGACAATGAGCAGTTCTTC.

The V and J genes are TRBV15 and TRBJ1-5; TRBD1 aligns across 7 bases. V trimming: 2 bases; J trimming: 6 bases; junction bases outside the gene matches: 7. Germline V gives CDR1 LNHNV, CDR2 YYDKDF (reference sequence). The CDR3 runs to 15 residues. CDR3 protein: CATSRLTGSGQPQHF. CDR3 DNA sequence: TGTGCCACCAGCAGACTGACAGGGTCCGGTCAGCCCCAGCATTTT.

The CDR3 loop is CASSPGGQQPQHF. Written as DNA, the CDR3 is TGTGCCAGTAGTCCAGGGGGGCAGCAGCCCCAGCATTTT. The chain recombines TRBV19 with TRBJ1-5; 7 bases align to TRBD1. The germline V gene encodes CDR1 LNHDA and CDR2 SQIVND (reference sequence). The CDR3 covers 13 residues. V was clipped by 5 bases and J by 7 bases; unmatched bases: 5. The full variable domain, in which reference TRBV19 and TRBJ1-5 provide the parts outside the CDR3, is DGGITQSPKYLFRKEGQNVTLSCEQNLNHDAMYWYRQDPGQGLRLIYYSQIVNDFQKGDIAEGYSVSREKKESFPLTVTSAQKNPTAFYLCASSPGGQQPQHFGDGTRLSIL.

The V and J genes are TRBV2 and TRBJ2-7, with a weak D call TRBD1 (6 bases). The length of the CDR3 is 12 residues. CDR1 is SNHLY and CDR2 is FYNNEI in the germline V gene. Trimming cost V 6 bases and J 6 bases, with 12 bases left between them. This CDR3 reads CASRVQGSEQYF. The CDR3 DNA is TGTGCCAGCAGGGTACAGGGATCCGAGCAGTACTTC.

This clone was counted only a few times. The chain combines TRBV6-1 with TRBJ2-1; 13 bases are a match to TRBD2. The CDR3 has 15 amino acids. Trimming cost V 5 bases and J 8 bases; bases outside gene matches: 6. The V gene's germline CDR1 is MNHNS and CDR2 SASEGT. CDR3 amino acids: CASSSGLAGEDEQFF. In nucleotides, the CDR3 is TGTGCCAGCAGTAGCGGACTAGCGGGAGAGGATGAGCAGTTCTTC.

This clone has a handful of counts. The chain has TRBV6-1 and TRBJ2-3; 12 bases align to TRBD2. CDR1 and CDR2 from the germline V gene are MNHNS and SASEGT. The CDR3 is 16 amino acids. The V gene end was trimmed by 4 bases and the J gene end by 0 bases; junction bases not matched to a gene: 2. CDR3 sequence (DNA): TGTGCCAGCAGTGCGGGGACTAGCGGGAGCACAGATACGCAGTATTTT. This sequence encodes CASSAGTSGSTDTQYF.

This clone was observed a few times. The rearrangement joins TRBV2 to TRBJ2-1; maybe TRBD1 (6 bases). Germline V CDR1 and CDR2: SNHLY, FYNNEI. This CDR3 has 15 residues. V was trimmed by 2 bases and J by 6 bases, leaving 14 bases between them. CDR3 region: CASSERGSWSNEQFF. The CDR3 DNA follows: TGTGCCAGCAGTGAAAGGGGGTCGTGGTCCAATGAGCAGTTCTTC. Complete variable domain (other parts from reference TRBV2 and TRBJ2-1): EPEVTQTPSHQVTQMGQEVILRCVPISNHLYFYWYRQILGQKVEFLVSFYNNEISEKSEIFDDQFSVERPDGSNFTLKIRSTKLEDSAMYFCASSERGSWSNEQFFGPGTRLTVL.

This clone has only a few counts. DNA for the CDR3: TGTGCCAGCAGCTTAGGCGACAGGGCGGGTGAAGCTTTCTTT. It encodes CASSLGDRAGEAFF. This chain connects TRBV13 to TRBJ1-1, with 7 bases identical to TRBD1. The length of the CDR3 is 14 residues. Germline assignment: CDR1 PRHDT and CDR2 FYEKMQ (reference sequence). V was clipped by 0 bases and J by 7 bases; unmatched bases: 5.

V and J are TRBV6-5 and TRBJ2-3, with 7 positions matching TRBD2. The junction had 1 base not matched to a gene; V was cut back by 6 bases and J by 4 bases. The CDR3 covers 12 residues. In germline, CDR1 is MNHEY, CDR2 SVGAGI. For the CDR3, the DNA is TGTGCCAGCAGGGGGGGGGCAGATACGCAGTATTTT. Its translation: CASRGGADTQYF.

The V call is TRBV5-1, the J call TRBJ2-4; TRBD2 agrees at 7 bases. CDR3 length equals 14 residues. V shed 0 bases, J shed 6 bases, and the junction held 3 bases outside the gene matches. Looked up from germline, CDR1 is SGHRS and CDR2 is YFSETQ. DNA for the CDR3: TGCGCCAGCAGCTTGGACCCGGGGGGAAACATTCAGTACTTC. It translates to CASSLDPGGNIQYF.

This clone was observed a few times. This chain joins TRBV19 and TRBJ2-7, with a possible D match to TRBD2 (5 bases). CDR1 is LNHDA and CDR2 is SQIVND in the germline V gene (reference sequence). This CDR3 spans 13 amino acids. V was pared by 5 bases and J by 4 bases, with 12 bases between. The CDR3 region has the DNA TGTGCCAGTAGTCTCCGGACTCCTTACGAGCAGTACTTC. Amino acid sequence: CASSLRTPYEQYF.

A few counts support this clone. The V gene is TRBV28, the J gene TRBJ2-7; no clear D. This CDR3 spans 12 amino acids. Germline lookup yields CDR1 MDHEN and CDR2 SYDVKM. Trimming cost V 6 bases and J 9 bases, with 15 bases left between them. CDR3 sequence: CASSQTNRGQYF. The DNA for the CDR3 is TGTGCCAGCAGCCAAACTAACCGTGGGCAGTACTTC.

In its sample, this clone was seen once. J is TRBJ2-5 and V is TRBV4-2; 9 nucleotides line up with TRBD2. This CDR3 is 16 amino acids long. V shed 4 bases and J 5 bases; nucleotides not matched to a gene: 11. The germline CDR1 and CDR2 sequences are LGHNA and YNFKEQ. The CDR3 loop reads CASSLNPAGGGETQYF. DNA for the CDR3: TGTGCCAGCAGCCTCAACCCAGCGGGGGGCGGGGAGACCCAGTACTTC.

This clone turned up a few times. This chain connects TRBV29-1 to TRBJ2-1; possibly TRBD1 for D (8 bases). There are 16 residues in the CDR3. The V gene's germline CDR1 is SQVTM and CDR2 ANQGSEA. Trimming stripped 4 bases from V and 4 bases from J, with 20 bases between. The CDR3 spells CSVAPTQGGIYNEQFF. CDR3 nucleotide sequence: TGCAGCGTTGCCCCGACACAGGGGGGGATTTACAATGAGCAGTTCTTC.

CDR3 residues: CASRGGQGGTDTQYF. CDR3 coding DNA: TGCGCCAGCCGCGGCGGACAGGGAGGCACAGATACGCAGTATTTT. The chain employs TRBV5-1 and TRBJ2-3; the match to TRBD1 covers 8 bases. J gave up 1 base and V 7 bases, and 8 bases lay outside the gene matches. Germline CDR1 SGHRS, CDR2 YFSETQ. This CDR3 is built from 15 residues.

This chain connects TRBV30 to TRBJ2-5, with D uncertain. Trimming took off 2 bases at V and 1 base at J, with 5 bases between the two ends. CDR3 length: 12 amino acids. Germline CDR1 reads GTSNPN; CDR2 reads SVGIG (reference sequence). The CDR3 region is CAWSSLQETQYF. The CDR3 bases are TGTGCCTGGAGTTCCCTCCAAGAGACCCAGTACTTC.

CDR3 amino acids: CASSRSTGQGVHEQFF. The CDR3 region has the DNA TGTGCCAGCTCAAGGAGTACGGGACAGGGGGTCCATGAGCAGTTCTTC. This chain uses TRBV18 with TRBJ2-1; 11 positions agree with TRBD1. The CDR3 is 16 residues long. V gave up 5 bases and J gave up 8 bases; unmatched junction bases: 11. Germline-derived CDR1 and CDR2 are KGHSH and LQKENI.